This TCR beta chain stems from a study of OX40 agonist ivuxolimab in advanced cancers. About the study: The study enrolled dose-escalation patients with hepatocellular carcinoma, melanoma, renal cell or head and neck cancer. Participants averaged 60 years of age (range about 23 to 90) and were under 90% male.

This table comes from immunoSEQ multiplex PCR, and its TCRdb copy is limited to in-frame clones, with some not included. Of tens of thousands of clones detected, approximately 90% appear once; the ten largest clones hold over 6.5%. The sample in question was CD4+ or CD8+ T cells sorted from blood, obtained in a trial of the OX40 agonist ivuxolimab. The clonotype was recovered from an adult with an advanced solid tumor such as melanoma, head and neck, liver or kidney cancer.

The CDR3 nucleotides read TGCGCCAGCAGCTTATCAGGGATCGACACTGAAGCTTTCTTT. This translates into CASSLSGIDTEAFF. V and J are TRBV5-1 and TRBJ1-1; D possibly corresponds to TRBD1 (5 bases). The CDR3 is made up of 14 amino acids. V was cut by 2 bases and J by 3 bases, with 11 bases left in between. Germline V gene data show CDR1 as SGHRS and CDR2 as YFSETQ.